This entry is about one TCR beta chain. Its antigen is currently not known. Base qualities are not at hand, and no much larger clone is one base apart. From the cysteine through the phenylalanine, the CDR3 covers 15 amino acids. The sequence is cut down to CDR3 DNA, 45 bases in frame from base 1. Taken from the germline V gene, the CDR1 and CDR2 loops are WSHSY and SAAADI. V sheds 6 bases and J sheds 4 bases, leaving 18 bases between their ends. Using the deep immunoSEQ assay, TCR CDR3 regions were amplified from genomic DNA by multiplex PCR. For each cell subset, the extracted genomic DNA was distributed evenly across all wells of several immunoSEQ 96-well plates, and each plate served as one replicate. For unsorted PBMC, approximately 290 ng of genomic DNA, equivalent to about 30,000 T cell genomes, went into each replicate PCR. Ten immunoSEQ deep assay plates were used to sequence the unsorted PBMC genomic DNA. Purified libraries were quantified with a Qubit 3.0 fluorometer, sized on a Bioanalyzer 2100, and re-quantified with the KAPA Library Quantification kit. A separate single-read 150-cycle Illumina NextSeq 550 flow cell was used to sequence each immunoSEQ 96-well plate. The original methods were these. Because the immunoSEQ output held only junctional sequences and lacked quality scores, the filtering could not match the filtering applied to full-length reads. Sequences were annotated with PyIR, a Python wrapper for IgBLAST v1.9, using IMGT germline references to assign V/J genes and CDR3. Reads were filtered out if the reads had weak V/J assignments (E-value above 1e-6), no CDR3, stop codons, out-of-frame junctions, or ambiguous translated residues. V3J clonotypes were defined by identical inferred V gene, J gene, and CDR3 amino acid sequence. The percentage overlap between two repertoires was calculated by dividing the number of shared unique clonotypes by the size of the smaller repertoire. RTK rarefaction, the Chao1 estimator, and Recon v2.1 estimates of unobserved clonotypes were used to assess repertoire richness. TCRdb's version of the immuneACCESS table is confined to in-frame rearrangements and falls short of the full clone set. An unresolved V gene accounts for under half of the shortfall where checked; the remainder is of unknown origin. The V and J calls and clone size are taken from that table; D and trimming were inferred from the DNA. This sample lists nearly 500,000 clones; around 80% were detected once. The ten biggest clones cover about an eighth of the sample.

These data are taken from a study of shared clonotypes between healthy human individuals (dated by TCRdb to 2018 to 2020). The study in broad terms: A couple of women and a few men aged 18 to 49 years were included in the cohort. To estimate repertoire size and how much clonotype sharing occurs between individuals, the study deeply sequenced the blood TCR repertoires of roughly 5 healthy adults. Libraries were prepared and TCR repertoires were sequenced by different laboratories using diverse techniques, in order to increase sequencing depth and limit assay-specific biases. Between about 0.8 and 9 billion PBMCs per donor were obtained by leukapheresis. Findings and caveats that apply to the study as a whole: Because the study included only a small number of donors, the genetic and exposure-history diversity represented was limited. Pairwise subsampling led to the expectation that sequencing depth would affect the degree of clonotype sharing among donors. Sampling was restricted to blood, and TCR repertoires in tissue are likely to differ from TCR repertoires in blood.

The donors were healthy, HIV-negative adults who had no recently reported acute infections or vaccinations. Every donor was a Caucasian adult residing in Nashville, Tennessee, USA. For unsorted samples, approximately 89 million PBMCs were counted, and genomic DNA was extracted using the QIAamp DNA Blood Mini kit. After blood collection by leukapheresis, PBMCs were isolated using Ficoll-Histopaque density gradient centrifugation and then cryopreserved in the vapor phase of liquid nitrogen. Sequencing was performed on PBMCs. The TCR originated in a middle-aged woman in good health. Some clones in this sample may be carry-over from other donors' samples. In this chain, TRBV10-2 is recombined with TRBJ1-2; the D gene lacks a confident call. The CDR3 loop reads CASSQARITGYGYTF. The sequence in DNA is TGCGCCAGCAGCCAAGCCCGAATAACGGGCTATGGCTACACCTTC.